Following are 26 T cell receptor beta chains from one sample sequenced in a study of shared clonotypes between healthy human individuals. Sequencing used immunoSEQ multiplex PCR; TCRdb keeps in-frame clones, though not all of them. This sample carries about 2.4 million clones, more than 80% of them seen once, and the ten largest clones take around 0.14%. Material for sequencing was naive CD4+ T cells sorted from blood. Specified subset: CD45RA+ positively selected. These receptors all come from a young man in good health.

Here the CDR3 DNA reads TGCGCCAGCAGACGAAATCCGGGACAGGGGACCATGAACACTGAAGCTTTCTTT. Translating gives CASRRNPGQGTMNTEAFF. The J gene is TRBJ1-1, the V gene TRBV5-1; 10 nucleotides agree with TRBD1. The CDR3 spans 18 residues. Germline assignment: CDR1 SGHRS and CDR2 YFSETQ. Losses at the gene ends were 5 bases for V and 0 bases for J; bases not matched to a gene: 13.

In DNA, the CDR3 is TGCAGTTCTCAGCGAGTCCCTGAAGCTTTCTTT. It yields the protein CSSQRVPEAFF. V gene TRBV20-1 combines with J gene TRBJ1-1; D unresolved. Germline assignment: CDR1 DFQATT and CDR2 SNEGSKA (reference sequence). The CDR3 runs 11 residues. V was shortened by 8 bases and J by 6 bases, with 13 bases between the two germline ends.

The chain has TRBV5-8 and TRBJ2-6, with D perhaps TRBD1 (5 bases). Germline V gene data show CDR1 as SGHTS and CDR2 as YDEGEE. The CDR3 totals 17 residues. V lost 1 base and J 2 bases, leaving 13 bases between the germline ends. This CDR3 is CASSLRPVGAGANVLTF. In nucleotides, the CDR3 is TGTGCCAGCAGCTTGAGGCCGGTAGGGGCTGGGGCCAACGTCCTGACTTTC. The variable domain in full, with the rest retrieved from reference TRBV5-8 and TRBJ2-6, is EAGVTQSPTHLIKTRGQQATLRCSPISGHTSVYWYQQALGLGLQFLLWYDEGEERNRGNFPPRFSGRQFPNYSSELNVNALELEDSALYLCASSLRPVGAGANVLTFGAGSRLTVL.

The chain recombines TRBV10-2 with TRBJ1-4; no firm D call. The germline V gene encodes CDR1 WSHSY and CDR2 SAAADI. V was trimmed by 5 bases and J by 14 bases, leaving 18 bases between them. This CDR3 spans 13 amino acids. The CDR3 bases are TGCGCCAGCAGTATGTCCGGGCTCGGGCTGCTGTTTTTT. Translation: CASSMSGLGLLFF.

About this clone: A read error may produce the germline difference seen at one junction end. The chain links TRBV5-1 to TRBJ1-2, with 7 bases identical to TRBD1. This CDR3 is built from 15 residues. Germline lookup yields CDR1 SGHRS and CDR2 YFSETQ. The CDR3 is CASSSLTGTEGAQSF. As DNA, the CDR3 is TGCGCCAGCAGCTCCTTGACGGGGACGGAGGGGGCTCAATCCTTC.

Comments on this clone: Other DNA sequences in this specimen translate into the identical CDR3. V is TRBV2 and J is TRBJ1-2; D unclear. The germline V gene encodes CDR1 SNHLY and CDR2 FYNNEI. Trimming shortened V by 6 bases and J by 2 bases, and 10 bases separated the two germline ends. The CDR3 is 13 residues long. CDR3 residues: CASSPDGNYGYTF. The CDR3, as DNA: TGTGCCAGCAGCCCGGACGGAAACTATGGCTACACCTTC. Complete variable domain (other parts from reference TRBV2 and TRBJ1-2): EPEVTQTPSHQVTQMGQEVILRCVPISNHLYFYWYRQILGQKVEFLVSFYNNEISEKSEIFDDQFSVERPDGSNFTLKIRSTKLEDSAMYFCASSPDGNYGYTFGSGTRLTVV.

The V gene is TRBV5-6, the J gene TRBJ2-5; weak D call: TRBD1 (6 bases). Germline-derived CDR1 and CDR2 are SGHDT and YYEEEE. V lost 5 bases to trimming and J lost 2 bases, with 10 bases between them. This CDR3 comprises 13 residues. For the CDR3, the DNA is TGTGCCAGCAGTGGGACACCTCAAGAGACCCAGTACTTC. Encoded protein: CASSGTPQETQYF. Full variable domain (missing parts from reference TRBV5-6 and TRBJ2-5): DAGVTQSPTHLIKTRGQQVTLRCSPKSGHDTVSWYQQALGQGPQFIFQYYEEEERQRGNFPDRFSGHQFPNYSSELNVNALLLGDSALYLCASSGTPQETQYFGPGTRLLVL.

This clone came up once. This chain connects TRBV10-3 to TRBJ2-3, with D perhaps being TRBD1 or TRBD2 (5 bases each). The CDR3 is 12 residues long. Germline lookup yields CDR1 ENHRY and CDR2 SYGVKD. Trimming removed 9 bases from V and 6 bases from J, with 13 bases in between. CDR3 sequence: CAIGLGDDTQYF. CDR3 DNA sequence: TGTGCCATTGGGCTAGGGGACGATACGCAGTATTTT.

The rearrangement links TRBV15 to TRBJ2-7; the match to TRBD2 covers 11 bases. This CDR3 region has 20 residues. The ends lost 0 bases at V and 1 base at J; junction bases unmatched: 14. The germline gives CDR1 LNHNV, CDR2 YYDKDF (reference sequence). Here the CDR3 DNA reads TGTGCCACCAGCAGAGAACGGGCTAGCGGGAGGAGAGACGTTTCCTACGAGCAGTACTTC. It encodes CATSRERASGRRDVSYEQYF.

The rearrangement joins TRBV6-1 to TRBJ1-5, with D possibly TRBD1 on 6 matching bases. Germline V CDR1 and CDR2: MNHNS, SASEGT. Trimming took 8 bases from V and 3 from J, leaving 17 bases between them. The CDR3 consists of 15 residues. The CDR3 spells CASSRGAGVNQPQHF. CDR3 bases: TGTGCCAGCTCCCGGGGTGCAGGGGTCAATCAGCCCCAGCATTTT.

The chain uses TRBV19 and TRBJ1-1; TRBD1 matches 9 bases. The CDR3 is 15 amino acids. J was trimmed by 2 bases and V by 2 bases; bases with no gene match: 3. CDR1 and CDR2 from the germline V gene are LNHDA and SQIVND (reference sequence). The CDR3 bases are TGTGCCAGTAGTATAACGGGACAGGGAAACACTGAAGCTTTCTTT. This sequence encodes CASSITGQGNTEAFF.

The rearrangement links TRBV12-2 to TRBJ2-7. TRBV12-2 is termed a pseudogene. This CDR3 spans 15 amino acids. Here the CDR3 DNA reads TGTGCAAGTCGCTTAGCCCACCGCCTCTGGTACGAGCAGTACTTC. Translating gives CASRLAHRLWYEQYF.

V gene TRBV6-5 combines with J gene TRBJ2-1, with D perhaps assigned TRBD1 or TRBD2 (5 bases each). The CDR3 totals 15 residues. Germline CDR1 reads MNHEY; CDR2 reads SVGAGI. Between the trimmed V and J ends, which lost 8 bases and 7 bases, there was a span of 21 bases. The CDR3 DNA reads as TGTGCCAGCTCTAGGGGCAGCCCCTCGGGGAATGAGCAGTTCTTC. It specifies CASSRGSPSGNEQFF.

The chain carries TRBV27 and TRBJ2-7, with 9 bases that match TRBD1. The CDR3 has 13 amino acids. Germline V lookup: CDR1 MNHEY, CDR2 SMNVEV (reference sequence). J lost 5 bases, V lost 6 bases, and 5 bases had no gene match. The CDR3 coding sequence is TGTGCCAGCAGACTCGGACAGGGGAACGAGCAGTACTTC. Protein product: CASRLGQGNEQYF.

The chain is built from TRBV19 and TRBJ1-2, with 7 bases fitting TRBD1. Germline CDR1 LNHDA, CDR2 SQIVND (reference sequence). This CDR3 is built from 13 residues. Losses at the gene ends were 6 bases for V and 4 bases for J; bases not matched to a gene: 5. The CDR3 is CASSKGTAYGYTF. CDR3 nucleotides: TGTGCCAGTAGCAAGGGGACAGCCTATGGCTACACCTTC.

In regard to this clone: Other DNA sequences from this sample encode an identical CDR3 as well. J is TRBJ2-7 and V is TRBV9, with D unclear. Trimming left V 0 bases short and J 2 bases short, with 6 bases between. Germline-derived CDR1 and CDR2 are SGDLS and YYNGEE. The CDR3 covers 13 residues. The CDR3 region is CASSVGPAYEQYF. In nucleotides, the CDR3 is TGTGCCAGCAGCGTAGGGCCGGCCTACGAGCAGTACTTC. The complete variable domain, with remaining parts taken from reference TRBV9 and TRBJ2-7, reads DSGVTQTPKHLITATGQRVTLRCSPRSGDLSVYWYQQSLDQGLQFLIQYYNGEERAKGNILERFSAQQFPDLHSELNLSSLELGDSALYFCASSVGPAYEQYFGPGTRLTVT.

This chain links TRBV9 with TRBJ2-3, with D possibly called TRBD1 or TRBD2 (6 bases each). Germline assignment: CDR1 SGDLS and CDR2 YYNGEE. The CDR3 extends over 16 amino acids. V was cut by 0 bases and J by 2 bases, with 13 bases left in between. CDR3 amino acids: CASSVGTAGFTDTQYF. In DNA, the CDR3 is TGTGCCAGCAGCGTAGGGACAGCGGGCTTCACAGATACGCAGTATTTT. Full variable domain (rest looked up from reference TRBV9 and TRBJ2-3): DSGVTQTPKHLITATGQRVTLRCSPRSGDLSVYWYQQSLDQGLQFLIQYYNGEERAKGNILERFSAQQFPDLHSELNLSSLELGDSALYFCASSVGTAGFTDTQYFGPGTRLTVL.

V gene TRBV6-1 combines with J gene TRBJ1-2, with 8 bases aligning to TRBD1. This CDR3 is 14 amino acids long. CDR1 is MNHNS and CDR2 is SASEGT in the germline V gene. With V trimmed by 6 bases and J by 2 bases, 5 bases remained unmatched. CDR3 loop: CASRWTGLNYGYTF. As DNA, the CDR3 is TGTGCCAGCAGGTGGACAGGGTTAAACTATGGCTACACCTTC.

The rearrangement uses TRBV7-8 and TRBJ2-5; TRBD2 matches 7 bases. This CDR3 is 15 amino acids long. Germline values: CDR1 SGHVS, CDR2 FQNEAQ. Losses at the gene ends were 5 bases for V and 2 bases for J; bases not matched to a gene: 8. The CDR3 here is CASSPRTSGQETQYF. CDR3 DNA sequence: TGTGCCAGCAGCCCCCGGACTAGTGGGCAAGAGACCCAGTACTTC.

The chain employs TRBV7-5 and TRBJ1-6; the DNA was not used to check the table's D call, TRBD1. TRBV7-5 is a listed pseudogene. The CDR3 runs to 17 residues. The CDR3 reads CARSRWTGAYYNSPLHF. CDR3 DNA sequence: TGTGCCAGAAGCCGATGGACAGGGGCTTATTATAATTCACCCCTCCACTTT.

This sequence joins TRBV5-1 and TRBJ2-2, with 10 bases aligning to TRBD2. The ends lost 2 bases at V and 4 bases at J; junction bases unmatched: 2. This CDR3 has 15 amino acids. Per the germline V gene, CDR1 is SGHRS and CDR2 is YFSETQ. The CDR3 DNA follows: TGCGCCAGCAGCTTTACTAGCGGGACCACCGGGGAGCTGTTTTTT. Translation gives CASSFTSGTTGELFF.

As to this clone: At the DNA level, this CDR3 is encoded by other sequences in the same sample as well. The genes are TRBV5-4 and TRBJ2-3; D not certain. The V gene lost 0 bases and the J gene lost 4 bases, with 6 bases spanning the gap. CDR1 SGHNT and CDR2 YYREEE come from the germline V gene (reference sequence). The CDR3 covers 13 residues. The chain's CDR3 is CASSLGGSDTQYF. The CDR3 DNA follows: TGTGCCAGCAGCTTGGGGGGATCAGATACGCAGTATTTT.

On this clone itself: This sample also contains other DNA sequences that code for the same CDR3. The chain couples TRBV5-1 to TRBJ1-4; D possibly corresponds to TRBD1 (6 bases). This CDR3 contains 15 residues. From germline, CDR1 is SGHRS and CDR2 YFSETQ. V lost 4 bases and J 0 bases, leaving 10 bases between the germline ends. This CDR3 is CASSLEGATNEKLFF. CDR3 nucleotides: TGCGCCAGCAGCCTTGAGGGGGCAACTAATGAAAAACTGTTTTTT. The full variable domain, its missing parts supplied by reference TRBV5-1 and TRBJ1-4, is KAGVTQTPRYLIKTRGQQVTLSCSPISGHRSVSWYQQTPGQGLQFLFEYFSETQRNKGNFPGRFSGRQFSNSRSEMNVSTLELGDSALYLCASSLEGATNEKLFFGSGTQLSVL.

A note on this clone: Other DNA sequences of this sample code for an identical CDR3. The chain employs TRBV5-1 and TRBJ2-2; D may be TRBD1 (5 bases). CDR3 length: 15 amino acids. Trimming took 0 bases from V and 2 from J, leaving 8 bases between them. Per the germline V gene, CDR1 is SGHRS and CDR2 is YFSETQ. The CDR3 coding sequence is TGCGCCAGCAGCTTGGGACAGACTAACACCGGGGAGCTGTTTTTT. It specifies CASSLGQTNTGELFF.

The chain combines TRBV6-5 with TRBJ1-6; D possibly corresponds to TRBD1 (5 bases). This CDR3 is 16 amino acids long. The V and J ends lost 0 bases and 7 bases respectively, with 13 bases between them. Per germline, CDR1 MNHEY and CDR2 SVGAGI. CDR3 nucleotide sequence: TGTGCCAGCAGTTACTCAGTCGGGGGTTGGAATTCACCCCTCCACTTT. Translated, it gives CASSYSVGGWNSPLHF.

In its sample, this clone was seen once. This chain uses TRBV7-9 with TRBJ2-2; D remains unclear. Deletions cut 1 base from V and 1 base from J, with 7 bases between. The germline CDR1 and CDR2 sequences are SEHNR and FQNEAQ (reference sequence). The CDR3 loop spans 15 amino acids. CDR3: CASSLEMGNTGELFF. The CDR3 nucleotides read TGTGCCAGCAGCTTAGAAATGGGGAACACCGGGGAGCTGTTTTTT.